The rows below give T cell receptor beta chains drawn from one sample of a study of immune evolution from preneoplasia to lung adenocarcinoma. TCRdb's copy holds only in-frame clones and misses some; the assay was immunoSEQ multiplex PCR. The sample yields about 4,300 clones, around four fifths seen once. Sample: FFPE minimally invasive lung adenocarcinoma tissue. Receptors were obtained from a person between 50 and 69 years old with lung adenocarcinoma. CDR3s include the opening cysteine and the closing phenylalanine or tryptophan. Fields, in order: J gene, clone size, D gene, V gene, CDR3 DNA, CDR3 protein. D genes are given only for firm matches. Size is omitted from some rows. Given values are once, few, many or a class for expanded clones.

>TRBJ1-5|-|TRBD1|TRBV4-3
TGCGCCAGCAGCCAAAACAGGGGACAGCCCCAGCATTTT
CASSQNRGQPQHF
>TRBJ1-2|-|TRBD1|TRBV18
TGTGCCAGCTCACTACGGGACAGGGGGCTGAATGGCTACACCTTC
CASSLRDRGLNGYTF
>TRBJ2-5|-|-|TRBV7-8
TGTGCCAGCAGCTTAGAGGGCCGGGAGACCCAGTACTTC
CASSLEGRETQYF
>TRBJ2-7|-|-|TRBV18
TGTGCCAGCTCACCAAGAGGTCTGGATGAGCAGTACTTC
CASSPRGLDEQYF
>TRBJ2-4|-|-|TRBV18
TGTGCCAGCTCACCAGGGAACATTCAGTACTTC
CASSPGNIQYF
>TRBJ2-7|-|TRBD2|TRBV7-6
TGTGCCAGCAGCTTTATAGATAGCGGGATCCACGAGCAGTACTTC
CASSFIDSGIHEQYF
>TRBJ2-7|-|-|TRBV28
TGTGCCAGCAGTTTAGGGTGGTACGAGCAGTACTTC
CASSLGWYEQYF
>TRBJ2-1|-|TRBD1|TRBV6-5
TGTGCCAGCAGTTACACAACCGGGACAGACAATGAGCAGTTCTTC
CASSYTTGTDNEQFF
>TRBJ2-1|-|-|TRBV11-3
TGTGCCAGCAGCTTAGATTATAGGGTGGAGAGCGAGCAGTTCTTC
CASSLDYRVESEQFF
>TRBJ1-3|once|-|TRBV28
TGTGCCAGCAGGATGCCGCGGGGGGGCGACGGAAACACCATATATTTT
CASRMPRGGDGNTIYF
>TRBJ2-7|-|TRBD2|TRBV7-8
TGTGCCAGCAGCTTACCCGCGGGAGGCAAACTTCAGTACTTC
CASSLPAGGKLQYF
>TRBJ2-7|-|TRBD1|TRBV19
TGTGCCAGTAGTTCCGGGACAGGGGGCTTGGGATCCGAGCAGTACTTC
CASSSGTGGLGSEQYF
>TRBJ1-5|large|-|TRBV4-3
TGCGCCAGCAGCCAAGACCGGGAAAGCAATCAGCCCCAGCATTTT
CASSQDRESNQPQHF
>TRBJ2-7|-|-|TRBV21-1
TGTGCCAGCAGCAAAGAAGGGGCCCCCTCCGAGCAGTACTTC
CASSKEGAPSEQYF
>TRBJ1-1|few|-|TRBV5-1
TGCGCCAGCCACACAGGGATGAACACTGAAGCTTTCTTT
CASHTGMNTEAFF
>TRBJ2-1|-|-|TRBV6-6
TGTGCCAGCAGCCCACTAGCCAATGAGCAGTTCTTC
CASSPLANEQFF
>TRBJ2-1|-|-|TRBV4-1
TGCGCCAGCAGCCAGAGCCTAGGGGGGCTTAGGAATGAGCAGTTCTTC
CASSQSLGGLRNEQFF